This record concerns one T cell receptor beta chain sequence. Its recognized antigen is unknown. No base-level quality is on record; no much larger clone is a single base apart. This specimen includes other DNA sequences encoding the same CDR3. In the prospective study, participants were roughly 18 to 90 years old, resided in 20 to 30 geographic areas of the United States, and were enrolled through a virtual design. Cohort assignment in the prospective study relied on participant-reported clinical history from a screening survey and a study questionnaire. Each participant in the prospective study had whole blood, serum and a nasopharyngeal or oropharyngeal swab collected by mobile phlebotomists. Prospective study participants could optionally give additional blood draws and questionnaires over an approximately 2-month period. Before DNA extraction, blood samples from the prospective study were shipped at room temperature or frozen.

This sample stems from a study of blood T cell repertoires in COVID-19 (dated by TCRdb to about 2020). As for the study more broadly: Collaborator samples came from the United States, Italy and Spain and covered acute and convalescent phases of COVID-19. A de-identified subject ID, COVID-19 status, age in years and sex were almost always included in the sample metadata. The repertoires were made available in a free public database intended to serve as a resource for research on the immune response to SARS-CoV-2. Deeply sampled blood TCRbeta repertoires from subjects exposed to, actively infected with, or recovered from COVID-19 were included in the dataset. Where HLA class I and class II types were available, the types were taken from metadata supplied by the sample provider, not from assay-based typing. The samples were drawn from the first 160 participants of the ongoing ImmuneRACE study and from 1,200 or so subjects provided by 6 global collaborators. The material from the prospective study consisted of cDNA or gDNA derived from T cells, B-cell-depleted T cells, or PBMCs.

The immunoSEQ Assay, a bias-controlled multiplex PCR, was used to amplify TCRbeta CDR3 regions from genomic DNA. Per the source publication's procedure: Nucleated cell counts per sample were estimated from amplification of reference gene primers within the assay. Sequence reads were collapsed and filtered to measure the absolute abundance of every unique TCRbeta CDR3 rearrangement. Productive Simpson clonality was computed per sample as the square root of Simpson's diversity index over productive rearrangements. The table was pulled from immuneACCESS by TCRdb, which kept in-frame rearrangements only. Such tables lose some clones; where checked, under half of the loss comes from unresolved V genes, and the rest has no known cause. V and J calls and clone size are given by that table; D and trimming were obtained from the DNA. Present in this sample are about 400,000 clones, approximately 86% of which were seen just once. The ten largest clones take up approximately 2% of the sample.

General findings and caveats noted by the study authors: The quantity of clinical and demographic metadata differed by source and by participant and was supplied without curation.

V is cut by 6 bases and J by 5 bases, and the space between the germline ends is 13 bases. Reading the germline V gene gives CDR1 MNHEY and CDR2 SVGAGI. From cysteine to phenylalanine, the CDR3 is 13 amino acids long. Only CDR3 DNA remains: 39 bases, in frame from the first base. The V and J segments used are TRBV6-5 and TRBJ1-1; a tentative D match to TRBD1 spans 6 bases. The sample was PBMCs or T cells enriched from blood (not recorded which). The source is a middle-aged woman with acute COVID-19. The DNA sequence reads TGTGCCAGCAGCACAGGGTGGGGAACTGAAGCTTTCTTT. Translated, it gives CASSTGWGTEAFF.